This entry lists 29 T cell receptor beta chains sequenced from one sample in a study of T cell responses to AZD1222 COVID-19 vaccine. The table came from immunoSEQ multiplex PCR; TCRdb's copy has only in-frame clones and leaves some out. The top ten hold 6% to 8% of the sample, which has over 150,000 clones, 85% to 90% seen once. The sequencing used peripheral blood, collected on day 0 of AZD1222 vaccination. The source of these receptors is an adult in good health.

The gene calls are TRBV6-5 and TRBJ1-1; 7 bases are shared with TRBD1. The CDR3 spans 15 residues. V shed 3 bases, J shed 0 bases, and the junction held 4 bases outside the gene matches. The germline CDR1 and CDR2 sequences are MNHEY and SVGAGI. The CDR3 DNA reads TGTGCCAGCAGTTATGGGACAGCCATGAACACTGAAGCTTTCTTT. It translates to CASSYGTAMNTEAFF.

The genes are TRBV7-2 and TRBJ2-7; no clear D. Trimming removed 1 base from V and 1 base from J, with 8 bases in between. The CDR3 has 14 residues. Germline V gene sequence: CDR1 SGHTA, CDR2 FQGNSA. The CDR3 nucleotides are TGTGCCAGCAGCTTAGTAGGTGCTTCCTACGAGCAGTACTTC. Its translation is CASSLVGASYEQYF.

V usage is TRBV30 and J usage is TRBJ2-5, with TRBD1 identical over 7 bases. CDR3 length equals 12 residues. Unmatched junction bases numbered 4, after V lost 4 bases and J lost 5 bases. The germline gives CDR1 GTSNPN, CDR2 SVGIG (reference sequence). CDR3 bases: TGTGCCTGGAAGGGGGCGCGGGAGACCCAGTACTTC. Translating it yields CAWKGARETQYF.

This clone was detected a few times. The DNA for the CDR3 is TGTGCCAGCAGCGCCGACCAGGGTCGGGCTTTCTTT. Encoded protein: CASSADQGRAFF. The gene calls are TRBV9 and TRBJ1-1, with D tentatively TRBD1 (5 bases). V lost 3 bases and J 11 bases, leaving 14 bases between the germline ends. Germline V lookup: CDR1 SGDLS, CDR2 YYNGEE. The CDR3 consists of 12 residues.

The CDR3: CASSLGQNGYTF. The CDR3, as DNA: TGTGCCAGCAGCTTAGGACAGAATGGCTACACCTTC. This rearrangement joins TRBV11-2 to TRBJ1-2; perhaps TRBD1 as D (5 bases). Trimming stripped 1 base from V and 6 bases from J, with 6 bases between. The CDR3 length is 12 residues. From germline, CDR1 is SGHAT and CDR2 FQNNGV.

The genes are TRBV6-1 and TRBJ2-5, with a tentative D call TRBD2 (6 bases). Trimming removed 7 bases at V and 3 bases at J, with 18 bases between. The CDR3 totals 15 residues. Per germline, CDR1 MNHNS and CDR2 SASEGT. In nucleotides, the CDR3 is TGTGCCAGCACAATGATAACGCGGGGAAAAGAGACCCAGTACTTC. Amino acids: CASTMITRGKETQYF.

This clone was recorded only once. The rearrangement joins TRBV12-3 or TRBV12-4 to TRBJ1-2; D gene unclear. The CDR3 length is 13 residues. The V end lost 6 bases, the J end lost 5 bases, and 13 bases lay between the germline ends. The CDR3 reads CASRKTAKYGYTF. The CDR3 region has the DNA TGTGCCAGCAGAAAGACGGCCAAATATGGCTACACCTTC.

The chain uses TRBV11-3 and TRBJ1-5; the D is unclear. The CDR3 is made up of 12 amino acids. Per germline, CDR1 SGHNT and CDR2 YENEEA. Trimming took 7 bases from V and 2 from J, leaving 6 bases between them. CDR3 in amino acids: CASTKGNQPQHF. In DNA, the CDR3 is TGTGCCAGCACGAAAGGCAATCAGCCCCAGCATTTT.

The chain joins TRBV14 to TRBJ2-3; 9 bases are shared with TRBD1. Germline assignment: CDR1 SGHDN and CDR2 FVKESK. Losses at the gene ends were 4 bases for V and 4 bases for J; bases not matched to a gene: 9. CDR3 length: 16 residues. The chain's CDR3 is CASSLRQGEVADTQYF. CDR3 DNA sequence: TGTGCCAGCAGCCTAAGACAGGGGGAGGTTGCAGATACGCAGTATTTT. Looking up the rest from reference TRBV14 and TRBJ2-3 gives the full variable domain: EAGVTQFPSHSVIEKGQTVTLRCDPISGHDNLYWYRRVMGKEIKFLLHFVKESKQDESGMPNNRFLAERTGGTYSTLKVQPAELEDSGVYFCASSLRQGEVADTQYFGPGTRLTVL.

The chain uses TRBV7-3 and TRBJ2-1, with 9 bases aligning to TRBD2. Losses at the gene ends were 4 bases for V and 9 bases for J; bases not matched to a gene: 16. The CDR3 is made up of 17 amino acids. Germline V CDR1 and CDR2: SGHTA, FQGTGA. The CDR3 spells CASSSRVGAGGLIEQFF. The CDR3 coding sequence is TGTGCCAGCAGCTCCCGAGTGGGAGCGGGGGGTCTTATTGAGCAGTTCTTC.

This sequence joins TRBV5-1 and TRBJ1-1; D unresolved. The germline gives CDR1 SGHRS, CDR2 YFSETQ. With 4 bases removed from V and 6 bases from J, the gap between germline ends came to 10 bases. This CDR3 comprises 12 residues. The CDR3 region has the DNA TGCGCCAGCAGCCAAAACACGGCTGAAGCTTTCTTT. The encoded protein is CASSQNTAEAFF.

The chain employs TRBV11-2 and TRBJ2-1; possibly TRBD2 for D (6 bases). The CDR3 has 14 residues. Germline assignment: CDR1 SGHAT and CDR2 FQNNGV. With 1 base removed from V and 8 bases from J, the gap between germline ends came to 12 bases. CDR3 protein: CASSLVPTSHEQFF. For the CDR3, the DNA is TGTGCCAGCAGCTTAGTCCCGACTAGTCATGAGCAGTTCTTC.

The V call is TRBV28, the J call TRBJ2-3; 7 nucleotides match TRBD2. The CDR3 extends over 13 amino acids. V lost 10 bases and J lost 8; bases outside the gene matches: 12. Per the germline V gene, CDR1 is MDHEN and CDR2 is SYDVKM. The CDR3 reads CATGTTLIGTQYF. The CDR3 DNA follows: TGTGCCACCGGGACTACCCTTATTGGTACGCAGTATTTT.

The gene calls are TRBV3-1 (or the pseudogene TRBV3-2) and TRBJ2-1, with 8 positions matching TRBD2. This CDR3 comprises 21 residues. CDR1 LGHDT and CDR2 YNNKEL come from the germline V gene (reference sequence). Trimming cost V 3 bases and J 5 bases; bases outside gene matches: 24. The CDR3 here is CASSQRGVSGATAWGHNEQFF. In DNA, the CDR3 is TGTGCCAGCAGCCAGAGGGGGGTTAGCGGGGCAACTGCCTGGGGGCACAATGAGCAGTTCTTC.

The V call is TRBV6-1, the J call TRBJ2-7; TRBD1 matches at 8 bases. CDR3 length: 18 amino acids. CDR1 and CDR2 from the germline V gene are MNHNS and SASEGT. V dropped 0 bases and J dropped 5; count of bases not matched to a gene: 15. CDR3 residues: CASSEARQGRILEDEQYV. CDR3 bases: TGTGCCAGCAGTGAAGCCAGACAGGGGCGTATTTTAGAGGACGAGCAGTACGTC.

The CDR3 reads CAWSGGLAYEQYF. For the CDR3, the DNA is TGTGCCTGGAGCGGAGGACTAGCCTACGAGCAGTACTTC. J is TRBJ2-7 and V is TRBV30, with TRBD2 identical over 7 bases. V gave up 3 bases and J gave up 2 bases; unmatched junction bases: 4. CDR3 length: 13 residues. Germline V gives CDR1 GTSNPN, CDR2 SVGIG (reference sequence).

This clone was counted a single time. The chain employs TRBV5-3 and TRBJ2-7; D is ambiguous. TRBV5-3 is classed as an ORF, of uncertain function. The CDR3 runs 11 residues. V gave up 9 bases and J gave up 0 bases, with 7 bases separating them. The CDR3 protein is CANPSSYEQYV. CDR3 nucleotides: TGTGCCAACCCCTCCTCCTACGAGCAGTACGTC.

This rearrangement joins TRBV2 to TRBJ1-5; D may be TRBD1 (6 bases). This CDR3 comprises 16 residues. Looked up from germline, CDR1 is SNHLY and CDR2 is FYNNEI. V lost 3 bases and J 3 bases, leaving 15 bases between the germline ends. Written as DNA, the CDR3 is TGTGCCAGCAGTGACCCCCCCACAGGGAACAATCAGCCCCAGCATTTT. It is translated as CASSDPPTGNNQPQHF.

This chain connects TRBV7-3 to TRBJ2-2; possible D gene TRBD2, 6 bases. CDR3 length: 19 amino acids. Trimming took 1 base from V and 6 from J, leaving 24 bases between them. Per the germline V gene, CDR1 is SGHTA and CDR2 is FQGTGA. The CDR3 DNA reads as TGTGCCAGCAGCTTAAGATTCATCGGGGTGCGGGGTGGCCCCGGGGAGCTGTTTTTT. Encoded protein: CASSLRFIGVRGGPGELFF.

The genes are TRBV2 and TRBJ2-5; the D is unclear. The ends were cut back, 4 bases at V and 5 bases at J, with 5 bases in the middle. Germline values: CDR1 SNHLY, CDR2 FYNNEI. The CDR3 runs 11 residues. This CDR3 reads CASSGAETQYF. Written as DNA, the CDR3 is TGTGCCAGCAGTGGGGCGGAGACCCAGTACTTC.

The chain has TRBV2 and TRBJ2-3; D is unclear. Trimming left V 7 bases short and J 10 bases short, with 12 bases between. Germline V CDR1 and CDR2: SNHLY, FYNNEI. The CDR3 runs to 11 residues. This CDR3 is CASTPMNAQYF. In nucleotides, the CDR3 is TGTGCCAGCACCCCAATGAATGCGCAGTATTTT.

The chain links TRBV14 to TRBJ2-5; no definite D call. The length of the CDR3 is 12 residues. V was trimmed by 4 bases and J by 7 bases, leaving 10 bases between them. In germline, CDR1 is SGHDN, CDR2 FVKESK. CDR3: CASSRSLVTQYF. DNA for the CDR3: TGTGCCAGCAGCCGCTCCCTCGTGACCCAGTACTTC.

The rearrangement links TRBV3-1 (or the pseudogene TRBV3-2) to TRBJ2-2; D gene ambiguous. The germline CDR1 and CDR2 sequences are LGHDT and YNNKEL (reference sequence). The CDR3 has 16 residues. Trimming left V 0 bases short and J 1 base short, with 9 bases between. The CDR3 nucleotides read TGTGCCAGCAGCCAAGAGGCGGTCGAGAACACCGGGGAGCTGTTTTTT. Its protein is CASSQEAVENTGELFF.

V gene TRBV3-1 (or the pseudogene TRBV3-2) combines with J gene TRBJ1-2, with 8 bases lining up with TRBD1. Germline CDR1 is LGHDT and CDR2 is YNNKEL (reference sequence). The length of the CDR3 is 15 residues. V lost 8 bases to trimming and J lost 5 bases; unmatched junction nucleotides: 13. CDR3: CASSMGTGVLYGYTF. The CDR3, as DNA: TGTGCCAGCTCGATGGGGACAGGAGTCCTTTATGGCTACACCTTC.

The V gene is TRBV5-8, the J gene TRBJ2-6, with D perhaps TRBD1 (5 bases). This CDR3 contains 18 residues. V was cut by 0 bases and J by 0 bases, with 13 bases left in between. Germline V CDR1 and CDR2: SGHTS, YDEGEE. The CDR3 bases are TGTGCCAGCAGCTTGGCCCCAGGGTTCTTCTCTGGGGCCAACGTCCTGACTTTC. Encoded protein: CASSLAPGFFSGANVLTF. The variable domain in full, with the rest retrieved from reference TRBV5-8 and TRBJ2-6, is EAGVTQSPTHLIKTRGQQATLRCSPISGHTSVYWYQQALGLGLQFLLWYDEGEERNRGNFPPRFSGRQFPNYSSELNVNALELEDSALYLCASSLAPGFFSGANVLTFGAGSRLTVL.

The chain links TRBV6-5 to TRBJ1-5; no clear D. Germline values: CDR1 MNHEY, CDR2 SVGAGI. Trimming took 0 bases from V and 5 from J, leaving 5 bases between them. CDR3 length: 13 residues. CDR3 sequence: CASSYSTDQPQHF. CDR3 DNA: TGTGCCAGCAGTTACTCGACCGATCAGCCCCAGCATTTT.

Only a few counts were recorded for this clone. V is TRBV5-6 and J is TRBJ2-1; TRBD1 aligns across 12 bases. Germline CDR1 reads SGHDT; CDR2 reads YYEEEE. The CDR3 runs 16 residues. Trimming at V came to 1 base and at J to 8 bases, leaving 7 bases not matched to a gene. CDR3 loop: CASSLMGQGAVDEQFF. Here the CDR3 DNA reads TGTGCCAGCAGCTTGATGGGACAGGGGGCTGTCGATGAGCAGTTCTTC.

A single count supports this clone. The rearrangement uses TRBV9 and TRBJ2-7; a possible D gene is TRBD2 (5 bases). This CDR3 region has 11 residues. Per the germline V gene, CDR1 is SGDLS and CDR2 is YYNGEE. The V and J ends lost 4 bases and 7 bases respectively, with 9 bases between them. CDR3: CASSSPGEQYF. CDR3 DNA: TGTGCCAGCAGCTCCCCGGGGGAGCAGTACTTC.

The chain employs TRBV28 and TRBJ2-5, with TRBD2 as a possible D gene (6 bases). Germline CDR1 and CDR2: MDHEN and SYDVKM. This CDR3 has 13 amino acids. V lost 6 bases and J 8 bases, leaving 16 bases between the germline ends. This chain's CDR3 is CASRGTEGGTQYF. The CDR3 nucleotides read TGTGCCAGCAGGGGCACGGAGGGTGGAACCCAGTACTTC.